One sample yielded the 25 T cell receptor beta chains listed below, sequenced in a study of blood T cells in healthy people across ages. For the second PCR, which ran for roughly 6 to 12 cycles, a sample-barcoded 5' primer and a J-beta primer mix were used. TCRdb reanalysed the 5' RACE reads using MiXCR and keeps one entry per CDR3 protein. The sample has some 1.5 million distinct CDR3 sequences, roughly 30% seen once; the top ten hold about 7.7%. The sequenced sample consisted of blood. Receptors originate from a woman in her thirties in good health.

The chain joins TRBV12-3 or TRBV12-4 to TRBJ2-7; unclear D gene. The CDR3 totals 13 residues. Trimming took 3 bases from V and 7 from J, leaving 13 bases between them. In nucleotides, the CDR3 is TGTGCCAGCAGTTTGAGAGCCTACGGGGAGCAGTACTTC. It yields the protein CASSLRAYGEQYF.

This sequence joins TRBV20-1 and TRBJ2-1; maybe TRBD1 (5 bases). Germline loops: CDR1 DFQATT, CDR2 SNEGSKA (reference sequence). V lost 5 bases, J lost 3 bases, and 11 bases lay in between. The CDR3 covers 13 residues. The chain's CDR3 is CSAGQGHYNEQFF. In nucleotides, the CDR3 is TGCAGTGCTGGGCAAGGACACTACAATGAGCAGTTCTTC.

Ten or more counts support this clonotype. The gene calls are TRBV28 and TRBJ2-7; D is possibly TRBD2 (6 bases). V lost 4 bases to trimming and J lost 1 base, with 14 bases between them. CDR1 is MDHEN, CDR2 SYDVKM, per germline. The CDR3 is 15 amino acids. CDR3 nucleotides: TGTGCCAGCAGTTCCCCTCTGGGAGGATCCTACGAGCAGTACTTC. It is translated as CASSSPLGGSYEQYF.

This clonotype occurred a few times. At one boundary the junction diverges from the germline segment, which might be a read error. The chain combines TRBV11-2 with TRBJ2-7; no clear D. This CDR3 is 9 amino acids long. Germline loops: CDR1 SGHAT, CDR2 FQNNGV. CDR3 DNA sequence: TGTGCCAGCAGCCTAGTCGGGCTTTTC. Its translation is CASSLVGLF.

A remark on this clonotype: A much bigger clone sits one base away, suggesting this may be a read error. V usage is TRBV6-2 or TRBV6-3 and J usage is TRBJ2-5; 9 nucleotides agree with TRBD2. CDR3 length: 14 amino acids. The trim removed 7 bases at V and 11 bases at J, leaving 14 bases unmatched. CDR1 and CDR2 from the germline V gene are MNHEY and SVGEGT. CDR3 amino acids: CASTTSGTYNEQYF. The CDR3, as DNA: TGTGCCAGCACGACTAGCGGAACTTACAATGAGCAGTACTTC.

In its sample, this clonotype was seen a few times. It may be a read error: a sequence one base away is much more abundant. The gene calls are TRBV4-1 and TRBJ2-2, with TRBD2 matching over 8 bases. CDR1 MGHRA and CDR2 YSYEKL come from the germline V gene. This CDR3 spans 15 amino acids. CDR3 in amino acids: CACSQGLGNTGELFF. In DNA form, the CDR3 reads TGCGCCTGCAGCCAGGGACTAGGGAACACCGGGGAGCTGTTTTTT.

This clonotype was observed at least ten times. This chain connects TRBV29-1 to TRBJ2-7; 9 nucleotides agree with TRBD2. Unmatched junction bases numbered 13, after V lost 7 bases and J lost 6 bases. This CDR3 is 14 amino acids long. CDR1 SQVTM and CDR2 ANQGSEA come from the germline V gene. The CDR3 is CSAQSGTSLGEQYF. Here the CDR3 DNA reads TGCAGCGCCCAATCCGGGACTAGCCTCGGCGAGCAGTACTTC.

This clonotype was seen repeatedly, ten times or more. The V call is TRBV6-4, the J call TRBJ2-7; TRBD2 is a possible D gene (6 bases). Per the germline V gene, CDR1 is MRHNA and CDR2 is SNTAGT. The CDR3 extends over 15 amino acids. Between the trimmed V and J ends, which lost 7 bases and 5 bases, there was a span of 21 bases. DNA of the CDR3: TGTGCCAGCACCGAAGGAGGGGAAGGCTTAGACGAGCAGTACTTC. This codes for CASTEGGEGLDEQYF.

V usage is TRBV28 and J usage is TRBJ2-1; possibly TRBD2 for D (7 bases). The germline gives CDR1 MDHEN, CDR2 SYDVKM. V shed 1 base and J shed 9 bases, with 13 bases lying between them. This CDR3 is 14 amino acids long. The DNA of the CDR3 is TGTGCCAGCAGTTTATCTGGCGGGGGCATTGAGCAGTTCTTC. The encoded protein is CASSLSGGGIEQFF.

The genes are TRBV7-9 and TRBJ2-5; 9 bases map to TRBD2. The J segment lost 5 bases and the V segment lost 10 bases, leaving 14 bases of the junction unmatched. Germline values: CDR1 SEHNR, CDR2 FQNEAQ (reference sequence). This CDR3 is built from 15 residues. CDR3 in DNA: TGTGCCAACAGTTCGCTAGCGGGACTAACGGAGACCCAGTACTTC. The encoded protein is CANSSLAGLTETQYF.

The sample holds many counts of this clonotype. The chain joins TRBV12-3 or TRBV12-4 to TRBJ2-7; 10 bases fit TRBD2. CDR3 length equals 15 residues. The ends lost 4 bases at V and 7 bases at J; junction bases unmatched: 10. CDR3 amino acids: CASSSLGTSVREQYF. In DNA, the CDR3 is TGTGCCAGCAGTTCCCTTGGGACTAGCGTTAGAGAGCAGTACTTC.

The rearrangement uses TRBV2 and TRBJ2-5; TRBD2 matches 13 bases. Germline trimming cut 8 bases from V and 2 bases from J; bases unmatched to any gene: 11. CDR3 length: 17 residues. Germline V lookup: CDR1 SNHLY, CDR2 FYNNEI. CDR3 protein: CASGYRTSGSPQETQYF. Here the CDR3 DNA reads TGTGCCAGCGGGTACAGGACTAGCGGGAGTCCACAAGAGACCCAGTACTTC.

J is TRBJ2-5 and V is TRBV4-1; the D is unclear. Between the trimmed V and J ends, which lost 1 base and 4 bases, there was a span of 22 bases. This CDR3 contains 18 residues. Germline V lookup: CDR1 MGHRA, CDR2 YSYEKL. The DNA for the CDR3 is TGCGCCAGCAGCCAAGGAGTCCTACCCGGTGCCCTGGGAGAGACCCAGTACTTC. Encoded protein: CASSQGVLPGALGETQYF.

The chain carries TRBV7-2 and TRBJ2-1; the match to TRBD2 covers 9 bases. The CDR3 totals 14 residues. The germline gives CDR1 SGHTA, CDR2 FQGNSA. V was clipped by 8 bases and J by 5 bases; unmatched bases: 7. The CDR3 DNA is TGTGCCAGCCGGACTCGACTAGCGGACAATGAGCAGTTCTTC. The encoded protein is CASRTRLADNEQFF.

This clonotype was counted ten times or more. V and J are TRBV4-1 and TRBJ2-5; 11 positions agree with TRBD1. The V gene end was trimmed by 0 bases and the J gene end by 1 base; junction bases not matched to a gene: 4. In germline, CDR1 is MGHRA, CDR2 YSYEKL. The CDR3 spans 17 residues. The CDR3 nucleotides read TGCGCCAGCAGCCAAGATGGGGGGACAGGGGGCCAAGAGACCCAGTACTTC. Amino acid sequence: CASSQDGGTGGQETQYF.

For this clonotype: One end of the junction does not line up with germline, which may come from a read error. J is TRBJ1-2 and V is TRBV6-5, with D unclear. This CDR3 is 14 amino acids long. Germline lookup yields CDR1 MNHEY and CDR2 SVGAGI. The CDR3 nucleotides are TGTGCCAGCAGGTACTCGGCAGTCACTTATGGCTACACCTTC. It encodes CASRYSAVTYGYTF.

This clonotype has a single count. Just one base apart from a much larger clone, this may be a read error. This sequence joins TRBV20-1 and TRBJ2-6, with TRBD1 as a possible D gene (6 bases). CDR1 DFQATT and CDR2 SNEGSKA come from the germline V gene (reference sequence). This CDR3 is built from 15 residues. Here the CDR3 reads CSAREQGSGANVRTF. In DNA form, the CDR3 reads TGCAGTGCTAGGGAACAGGGATCCGGGGCCAACGTCCGGACTTTC.

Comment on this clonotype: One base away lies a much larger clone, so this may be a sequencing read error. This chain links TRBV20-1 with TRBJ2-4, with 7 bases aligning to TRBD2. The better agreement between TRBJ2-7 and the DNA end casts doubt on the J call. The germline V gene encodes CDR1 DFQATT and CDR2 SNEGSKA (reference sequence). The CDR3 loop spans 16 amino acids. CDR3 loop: CSARDSRRGTPYEQYF. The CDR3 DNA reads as TGCAGTGCTAGAGATAGCCGGCGGGGGACCCCCTACGAGCAGTACTTC.

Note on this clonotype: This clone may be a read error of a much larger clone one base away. The CDR3 region has the DNA TGTGCCAGCAGTCAACGGGGAGTGGTGGACAATGAGCAGTTCTTC. It encodes CASSQRGVVDNEQFF. The chain combines TRBV12-3 or TRBV12-4 with TRBJ2-4; tentatively, D is TRBD2 (5 bases). The assigned J gene may be wrong: the sequence end matches TRBJ2-1 better. The CDR3 has 15 residues.

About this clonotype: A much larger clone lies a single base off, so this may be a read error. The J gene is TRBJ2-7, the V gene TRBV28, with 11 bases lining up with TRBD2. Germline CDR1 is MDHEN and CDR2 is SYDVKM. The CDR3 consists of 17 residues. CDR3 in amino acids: CASSLYLAGGRGYGQYF. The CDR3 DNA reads TGTGCCAGCAGTTTGTACCTAGCGGGGGGACGGGGGTACGGGCAGTACTTC.

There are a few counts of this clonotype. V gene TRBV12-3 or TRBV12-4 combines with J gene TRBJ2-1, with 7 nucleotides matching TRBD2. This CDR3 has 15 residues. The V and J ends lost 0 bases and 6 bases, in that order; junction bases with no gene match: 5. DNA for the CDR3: TGTGCCAGCAGTTTAGCGGGAGGGCCCAGCAATGAGCAGTTCTTC. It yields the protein CASSLAGGPSNEQFF.

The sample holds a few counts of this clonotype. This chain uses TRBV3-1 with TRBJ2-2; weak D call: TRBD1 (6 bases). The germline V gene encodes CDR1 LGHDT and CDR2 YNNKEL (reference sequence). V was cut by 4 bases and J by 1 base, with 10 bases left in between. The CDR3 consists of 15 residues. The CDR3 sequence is CASSLPGVNTGELFF. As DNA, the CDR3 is TGTGCCAGCAGCCTTCCAGGGGTGAACACCGGGGAGCTGTTTTTT.

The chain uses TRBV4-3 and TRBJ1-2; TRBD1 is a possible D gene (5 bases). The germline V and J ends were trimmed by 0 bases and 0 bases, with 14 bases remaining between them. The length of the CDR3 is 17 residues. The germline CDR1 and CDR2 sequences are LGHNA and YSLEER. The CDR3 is CASSQDDSLSTNYGYTF. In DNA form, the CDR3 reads TGCGCCAGCAGCCAAGATGACAGCCTATCAACTAACTATGGCTACACCTTC.

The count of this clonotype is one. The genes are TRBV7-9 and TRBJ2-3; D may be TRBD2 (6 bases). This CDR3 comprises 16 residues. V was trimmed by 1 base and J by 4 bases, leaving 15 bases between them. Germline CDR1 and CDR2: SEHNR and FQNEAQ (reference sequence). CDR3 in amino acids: CASSLGRGGGPDTQYF. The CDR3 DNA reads TGTGCCAGCAGCTTAGGTCGGGGAGGCGGCCCAGATACGCAGTATTTT.

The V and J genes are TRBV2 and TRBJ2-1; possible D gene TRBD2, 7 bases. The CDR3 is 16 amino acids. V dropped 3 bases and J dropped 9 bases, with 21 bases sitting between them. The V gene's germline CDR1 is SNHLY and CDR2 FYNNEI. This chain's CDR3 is CASSDLEGGPDGEQFF. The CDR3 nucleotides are TGTGCCAGCAGTGATTTGGAGGGGGGGCCTGATGGTGAGCAGTTCTTC.